The T cell receptor (beta chain) under discussion was sequenced for a study of T cell changes during pregnancy in multiple sclerosis. The germline V and J ends were trimmed by 4 bases and 0 bases, with 13 bases remaining between them. The length of the CDR3 is 15 residues. Germline loops: CDR1 SGHRS, CDR2 YFSETQ. Measured with immunoSEQ multiplex PCR; TCRdb has only the in-frame clones, and not every one. The sample holds about 43,000 clones; roughly 90% are singletons and the top ten take 4.7%. The chain links TRBV5-1 to TRBJ1-1, with a tentative D call TRBD1 (6 bases). The receptor was isolated from a female donor in good health, enrolled as a control in a pregnancy study. The source was peripheral blood, collected in the second trimester of pregnancy. CDR3 DNA sequence: TGCGCCAGCAGCAGACAAACAGGGCTGAACACTGAAGCTTTCTTT. Its protein product is CASSRQTGLNTEAFF.